A selection of T cell receptor beta chains follows, all from one sample in a study of cytomegalovirus exposure and HLA in healthy donors. Produced via immunoSEQ multiplex PCR; TCRdb's table is partial and in-frame only. Of about 120,000 clones in the sample, 70% to 85% are singletons; the top ten hold approximately 5%. The sequenced sample consisted of PBMCs. The receptors derive from a man aged 45-60 years in good health and CMV-seropositive. Both conserved end residues are part of each CDR3. The D gene is left open where the match is weak. Size is omitted from some rows. Given values are once, few, many or a class for expanded clones.

clone_size,d_call,j_call,v_call,cdr3_nt,cdr3_aa
-,TRBD1,TRBJ1-5,TRBV18,TGTGCCAGCTCACGAGACCGTGGGACAGGGATCAGCCAGCCCCAGCATTTT,CASSRDRGTGISQPQHF
-,-,TRBJ1-1,TRBV2,TGTGCCAGCAGTGCCTTTAATCTGAACACTGAAGCTTTCTTT,CASSAFNLNTEAFF
-,TRBD2,TRBJ2-5,TRBV5-4,TGTGCCAGCAGCTTGGATACTAGCGGGAAAGAGACCCAGTACTTC,CASSLDTSGKETQYF
-,-,TRBJ2-1,TRBV7-6,TGTGCCAGCAGCTTAGCTCGGGTTTCATACAATGAGCAGTTCTTC,CASSLARVSYNEQFF
-,-,TRBJ1-5,TRBV6-1,TGTGCCAGCAGTGAATGGGGGAGGGATAATCAGCCCCAGCATTTT,CASSEWGRDNQPQHF
-,TRBD1,TRBJ2-7,TRBV7-8,TGTGCCAGCAGCTTAGTCCAGGGGGCCCACGAGCAGTACTTC,CASSLVQGAHEQYF
-,TRBD1,TRBJ1-2,TRBV4-1,TGCGCCAGCAGCCAAGTGACGACAGGGTTCTATGGCTACACCTTC,CASSQVTTGFYGYTF
-,TRBD1,TRBJ1-1,TRBV7-8,TGTGCCAGCAGTCTACAGGGGACCACTGAAGCTTTCTTT,CASSLQGTTEAFF
once,TRBD1,TRBJ2-7,TRBV28,TGTGCCAACGGTATACAGGGGCGAGAGCAGTACTTC,CANGIQGREQYF
-,-,TRBJ1-2,TRBV5-1,TGCGCCAGCAAACGGGACGGAGGGCGCTATGGCTACACCTTC,CASKRDGGRYGYTF
-,-,TRBJ1-1,TRBV4-2,TGTGCCAGCAGCCAAGATAACAGGGTAGCTTTCTTT,CASSQDNRVAFF
-,TRBD1,TRBJ1-1,TRBV19,TGTGCCAGTAGTAAGGGACAGGACGGAACCATAAAAAGAAACACTGAAGCTTTCTTT,CASSKGQDGTIKRNTEAFF
-,-,TRBJ2-3,TRBV7-9,TGTGCCAGCAATAAGCAGGGGGGCGGCACAGATACGCAGTATTTT,CASNKQGGGTDTQYF
-,TRBD2,TRBJ2-1,TRBV28,TGTGCCAGCAGTTTGAATCTAGCGGGGGGGCTGCCGGTGGAGCAGTTCTTC,CASSLNLAGGLPVEQFF
-,-,TRBJ1-4,TRBV29-1,TGCAGCGTTGGACAGAGTAATGAAAAACTGTTTTTT,CSVGQSNEKLFF
-,TRBD2,TRBJ2-5,TRBV4-1,TGCGCCAGCAGCCAAGAGCAGGGAGGGCGAGAGACCCAGTACTTC,CASSQEQGGRETQYF
once,-,TRBJ2-7,TRBV4-1,TGCGCCAGCAGCCAAGCGCCAGCGAGCTCCTACGAGCAGTACTTC,CASSQAPASSYEQYF
-,TRBD1,TRBJ2-3,TRBV12-5,TGTGCTAGTGGTTTGGCCCGCGGGACAGGGAACGCAGATACGCAGTATTTT,CASGLARGTGNADTQYF
-,-,TRBJ1-2,TRBV10-3,TGTGCCATCAGTGACGGGGTCGGTGGCTACACCTTC,CAISDGVGGYTF
-,-,TRBJ2-3,TRBV19,TGTGCCAGTAGCACAGGGATAGGAGATACGCAGTATTTT,CASSTGIGDTQYF
few,TRBD1,TRBJ1-5,TRBV19,TGTGCCAGTAGTATCATAGGGGGCGATCAGCCCCAGCATTTT,CASSIIGGDQPQHF
-,-,TRBJ2-5,TRBV5-1,TGCGCCAGCAGCCCCGAGATGCAAGAGACCCAGTACTTC,CASSPEMQETQYF
-,TRBD1,TRBJ1-4,TRBV2,TGTGCCAGCAGCGCCGGGACAGGGGCTGAAAAACTGTTTTTT,CASSAGTGAEKLFF
-,-,TRBJ1-1,TRBV2,TGTGCTGTCAAGGCACTTCCCCCGGGCACTGAAGCTTTCTTT,CAVKALPPGTEAFF
-,-,TRBJ1-5,TRBV30,TGTGCCTGGAGCTCCCAGGACAATCAGCCCCAGCATTTT,CAWSSQDNQPQHF
few,-,TRBJ1-1,TRBV6-5,TGTGCCAGCAGTTACGAAGGAGCGGCCAAAGCTTTCTTT,CASSYEGAAKAFF
once,-,TRBJ2-7,TRBV5-6,TGTGCCAGCATTGACGGACCGAGGGCACGTGAGCAGTACTTC,CASIDGPRAREQYF
-,TRBD2,TRBJ2-1,TRBV5-1,TGCGCCAGCAGCCCTAGCGGGGGGGCCGTTAGGACCTACAATGAGCAGTTCTTC,CASSPSGGAVRTYNEQFF
once,TRBD2,TRBJ2-5,TRBV10-1,TGCGCCAGCAGCACCGGGACTAGCGGGAGATATTACTTC,CASSTGTSGRYYF
-,-,TRBJ1-4,TRBV7-9,TGTGCCAGCAGCTCCCCCAGGGAAAAACTGTTTTTT,CASSSPREKLFF